The 12 T cell receptor beta chains presented below share a single source sample, sequenced in a study of cytomegalovirus exposure and HLA in healthy donors. A multiplex PCR was run with 60 Vbeta primers and 13 Jbeta primers. Assay used: immunoSEQ multiplex PCR; TCRdb lists only in-frame clones, some missing. The table includes approximately 170,000 clones, roughly three quarters detected once. The sequencing input was PBMCs. The receptors were gathered from a woman aged 18-35 years in good health and CMV-seronegative.

This chain joins TRBV4-1 and TRBJ2-3; D is perhaps TRBD2 (6 bases). The germline V gene has CDR1 MGHRA and CDR2 YSYEKL. Trimming left V 4 bases short and J 5 bases short, with 22 bases between. The CDR3 has 17 amino acids. Written as DNA, the CDR3 is TGCGCCAGCAGCCCCGGGTACGGCGGAGGGGACGTAGATACGCAGTATTTT. It is translated as CASSPGYGGGDVDTQYF.

This clone appeared a single time. The V and J genes are TRBV19 and TRBJ2-7; TRBD2 matches 11 bases. The ends lost 5 bases at V and 2 bases at J; junction bases unmatched: 5. The CDR3 has 15 residues. Per the germline V gene, CDR1 is LNHDA and CDR2 is SQIVND (reference sequence). The CDR3 DNA reads as TGTGCCAGTAGTGACTTAGCGGGAGGGGCCTACGAGCAGTACTTC. Protein product: CASSDLAGGAYEQYF.

This clone was recorded a few times. V and J are TRBV6-5 and TRBJ2-5; 8 nucleotides agree with TRBD2. This CDR3 contains 14 residues. The ends lost 6 bases at V and 4 bases at J; junction bases unmatched: 7. Looked up from germline, CDR1 is MNHEY and CDR2 is SVGAGI. CDR3: CASSPLAGGETQYF. Here the CDR3 DNA reads TGTGCCAGCAGCCCCCTTGCGGGGGGAGAGACCCAGTACTTC.

The gene calls are TRBV7-3 and TRBJ2-3, with a tentative D call TRBD2 (6 bases). The CDR3 runs 16 residues. The V gene's germline CDR1 is SGHTA and CDR2 FQGTGA. Trimming cost V 5 bases and J 4 bases, with 19 bases left between them. CDR3 protein: CASSPTGGEHADTQYF. CDR3 in DNA: TGTGCCAGCAGCCCAACCGGAGGGGAGCACGCAGATACGCAGTATTTT. The complete variable domain, with remaining parts taken from reference TRBV7-3 and TRBJ2-3, reads GAGVSQTPSNKVTEKGKYVELRCDPISGHTALYWYRQSLGQGPEFLIYFQGTGAADDSGLPNDRFFAVRPEGSVSTLKIQRTERGDSAVYLCASSPTGGEHADTQYFGPGTRLTVL.

The rearrangement joins TRBV19 to TRBJ1-5; no firm D call. V lost 3 bases and J lost 2, with 5 bases in between. CDR1 LNHDA and CDR2 SQIVND come from the germline V gene (reference sequence). This CDR3 region has 13 residues. The CDR3 loop is CASSISGNQPQHF. The CDR3 region has the DNA TGTGCCAGTAGTATCTCGGGCAATCAGCCCCAGCATTTT. Looking up the rest from reference TRBV19 and TRBJ1-5 gives the full variable domain: DGGITQSPKYLFRKEGQNVTLSCEQNLNHDAMYWYRQDPGQGLRLIYYSQIVNDFQKGDIAEGYSVSREKKESFPLTVTSAQKNPTAFYLCASSISGNQPQHFGDGTRLSIL.

The rearrangement joins TRBV19 to TRBJ2-7, with D tentatively TRBD2 (5 bases). Germline V gene sequence: CDR1 LNHDA, CDR2 SQIVND (reference sequence). Trimming removed 9 bases at V and 7 bases at J, with 22 bases between. This CDR3 is 14 amino acids long. CDR3 nucleotides: TGTGCCAGCACGACCTCCAGCGGAGTGGGGGAGCAGTACTTC. It specifies CASTTSSGVGEQYF. Complete variable domain (other parts from reference TRBV19 and TRBJ2-7): DGGITQSPKYLFRKEGQNVTLSCEQNLNHDAMYWYRQDPGQGLRLIYYSQIVNDFQKGDIAEGYSVSREKKESFPLTVTSAQKNPTAFYLCASTTSSGVGEQYFGPGTRLTVT.

This clone has just a few counts. The chain uses TRBV4-1 and TRBJ1-3; perhaps TRBD1 as D (5 bases). Germline loops: CDR1 MGHRA, CDR2 YSYEKL. Deletions cut 1 base from V and 0 bases from J, with 13 bases between. The CDR3 spans 17 residues. The CDR3 DNA reads TGCGCCAGCAGCCAAGGGGGCCGCCTTCCCTCTGGAAACACCATATATTTT. Translation gives CASSQGGRLPSGNTIYF.

The chain couples TRBV7-2 to TRBJ2-2; TRBD2 agrees at 12 bases. This CDR3 spans 16 amino acids. With V trimmed by 4 bases and J by 2 bases, 2 bases remained unmatched. Germline V gene sequence: CDR1 SGHTA, CDR2 FQGNSA. This CDR3 reads CASSSGLAGNTGELFF. CDR3 DNA sequence: TGTGCCAGCAGCTCCGGACTAGCGGGAAACACCGGGGAGCTGTTTTTT.

V usage is TRBV7-8 and J usage is TRBJ1-5; D unresolved. The CDR3 is 12 residues long. The V end was cut by 5 bases, the J end by 3 bases, with 5 bases between. The germline CDR1 and CDR2 sequences are SGHVS and FQNEAQ. The CDR3 protein is CASSILNQPQHF. The CDR3, as DNA: TGTGCCAGCAGCATCCTCAATCAGCCCCAGCATTTT.

The V call is TRBV21-1, the J call TRBJ1-5; the table gives TRBD1 as D, unverified against the DNA. TRBV21-1 constitutes a pseudogene. This CDR3 has 16 amino acids. CDR3 region: CASSSTFRDSNQPQHF. The CDR3 DNA is TGTGCCAGCAGCTCCACTTTCAGGGATAGCAATCAGCCCCAGCATTTT.

The V gene is TRBV27, the J gene TRBJ1-5; possible D gene TRBD1, 5 bases. The CDR3 is 15 residues long. Germline values: CDR1 MNHEY, CDR2 SMNVEV (reference sequence). The ends were cut back, 2 bases at V and 2 bases at J, with 10 bases in the middle. The CDR3 spells CASSLQGIGNQPQHF. The CDR3 DNA follows: TGTGCCAGCAGTTTACAGGGCATCGGCAATCAGCCCCAGCATTTT.

The chain has TRBV28 and TRBJ2-3, with 14 nucleotides matching TRBD2. Trimming took 4 bases from V and 4 from J; bases not matched to a gene: 10. CDR1 and CDR2 (germline): MDHEN, SYDVKM. The CDR3 is 18 amino acids. The CDR3 protein is CASSSFVTTSGGADTQYF. As DNA, the CDR3 is TGTGCCAGCAGTTCCTTTGTAACGACTAGCGGGGGGGCAGATACGCAGTATTTT.